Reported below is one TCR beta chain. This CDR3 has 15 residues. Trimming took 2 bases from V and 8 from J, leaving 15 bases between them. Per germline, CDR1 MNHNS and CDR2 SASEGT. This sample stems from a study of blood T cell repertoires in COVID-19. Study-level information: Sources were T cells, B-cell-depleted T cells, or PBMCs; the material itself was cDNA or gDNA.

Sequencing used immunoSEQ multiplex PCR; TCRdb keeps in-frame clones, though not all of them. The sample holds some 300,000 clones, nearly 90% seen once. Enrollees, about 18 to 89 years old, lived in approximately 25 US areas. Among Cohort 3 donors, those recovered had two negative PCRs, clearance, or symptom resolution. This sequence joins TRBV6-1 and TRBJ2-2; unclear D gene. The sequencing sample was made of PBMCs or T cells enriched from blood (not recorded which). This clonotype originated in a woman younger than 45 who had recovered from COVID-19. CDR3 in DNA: TGTGCCAGCAGTGAAAAGGTGGCGGTATTGGGGGAGCTGTTTTTT. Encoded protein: CASSEKVAVLGELFF.